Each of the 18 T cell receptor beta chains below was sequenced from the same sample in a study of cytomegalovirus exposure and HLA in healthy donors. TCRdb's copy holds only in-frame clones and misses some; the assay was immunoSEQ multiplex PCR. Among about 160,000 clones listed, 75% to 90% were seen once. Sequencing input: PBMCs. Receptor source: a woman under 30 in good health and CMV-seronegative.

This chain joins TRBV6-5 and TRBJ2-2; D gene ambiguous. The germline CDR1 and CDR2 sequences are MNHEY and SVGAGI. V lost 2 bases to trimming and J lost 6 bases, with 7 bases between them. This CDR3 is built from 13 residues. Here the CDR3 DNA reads TGTGCCAGCAGTTACGGTGCGGCCGGGGAGCTGTTTTTT. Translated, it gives CASSYGAAGELFF.

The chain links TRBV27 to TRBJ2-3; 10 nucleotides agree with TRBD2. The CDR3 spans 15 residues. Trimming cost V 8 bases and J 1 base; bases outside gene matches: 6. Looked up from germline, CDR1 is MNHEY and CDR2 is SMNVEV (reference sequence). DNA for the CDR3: TGTGCCAGCCGCGCTCTAGCGGGGGGCACAGATACGCAGTATTTT. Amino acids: CASRALAGGTDTQYF.

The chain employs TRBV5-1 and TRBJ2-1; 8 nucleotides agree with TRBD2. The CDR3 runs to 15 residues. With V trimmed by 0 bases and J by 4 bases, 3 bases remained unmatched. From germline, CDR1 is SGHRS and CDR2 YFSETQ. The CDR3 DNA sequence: TGCGCCAGCAGCTTGGGACTAGCGAGTTACAATGAGCAGTTCTTC. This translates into CASSLGLASYNEQFF.

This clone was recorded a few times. DNA of the CDR3: TGCGCCAGCACAGCTGACCGGGACAGGGGCACATACGAGCAGTACTTC. Translating gives CASTADRDRGTYEQYF. V usage is TRBV5-1 and J usage is TRBJ2-7; 10 bases are shared with TRBD1. CDR1 SGHRS and CDR2 YFSETQ come from the germline V gene. The CDR3 covers 16 residues. Unmatched junction bases numbered 13, after V lost 6 bases and J lost 4 bases.

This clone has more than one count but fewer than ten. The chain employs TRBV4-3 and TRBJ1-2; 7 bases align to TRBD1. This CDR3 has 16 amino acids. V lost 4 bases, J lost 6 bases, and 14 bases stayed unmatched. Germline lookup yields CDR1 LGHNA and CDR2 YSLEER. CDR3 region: CASSRQTGQVVDGYTF. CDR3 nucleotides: TGCGCCAGCAGCCGTCAGACTGGACAGGTAGTAGATGGCTACACCTTC.

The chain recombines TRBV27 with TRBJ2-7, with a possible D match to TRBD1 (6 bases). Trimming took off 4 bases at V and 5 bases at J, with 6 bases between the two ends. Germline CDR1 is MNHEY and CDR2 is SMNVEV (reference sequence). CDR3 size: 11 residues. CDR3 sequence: CASSSGDEQYF. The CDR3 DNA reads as TGTGCCAGCAGTTCAGGGGACGAGCAGTACTTC.

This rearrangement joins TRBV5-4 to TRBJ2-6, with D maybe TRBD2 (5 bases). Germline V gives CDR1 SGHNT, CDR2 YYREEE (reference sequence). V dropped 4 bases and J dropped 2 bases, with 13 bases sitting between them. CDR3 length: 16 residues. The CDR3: CASSPDGLAGANVLTF. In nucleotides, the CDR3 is TGTGCCAGCAGCCCGGACGGACTCGCTGGGGCCAACGTCCTGACTTTC.

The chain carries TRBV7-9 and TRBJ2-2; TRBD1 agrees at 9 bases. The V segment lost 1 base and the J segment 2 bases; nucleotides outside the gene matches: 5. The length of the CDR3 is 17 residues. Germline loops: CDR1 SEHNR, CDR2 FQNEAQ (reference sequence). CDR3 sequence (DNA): TGTGCCAGCAGCTTAGTCGGACAGGGGTTAAACACCGGGGAGCTGTTTTTT. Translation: CASSLVGQGLNTGELFF. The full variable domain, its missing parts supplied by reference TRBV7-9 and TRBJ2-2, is DTGVSQNPRHKITKRGQNVTFRCDPISEHNRLYWYRQTLGQGPEFLTYFQNEAQLEKSRLLSDRFSAERPKGSFSTLEIQRTEQGDSAMYLCASSLVGQGLNTGELFFGEGSRLTVL.

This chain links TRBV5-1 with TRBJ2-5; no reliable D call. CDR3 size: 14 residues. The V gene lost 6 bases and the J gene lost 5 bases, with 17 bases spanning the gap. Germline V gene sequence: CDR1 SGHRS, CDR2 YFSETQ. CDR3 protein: CASNVKPQAETQYF. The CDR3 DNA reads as TGCGCCAGCAACGTCAAACCCCAGGCGGAGACCCAGTACTTC.

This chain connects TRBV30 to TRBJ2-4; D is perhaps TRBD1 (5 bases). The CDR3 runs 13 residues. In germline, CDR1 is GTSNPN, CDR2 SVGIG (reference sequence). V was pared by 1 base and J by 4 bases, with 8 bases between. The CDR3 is CAWSEGVKNIQYF. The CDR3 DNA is TGTGCCTGGAGTGAAGGGGTTAAAAACATTCAGTACTTC.

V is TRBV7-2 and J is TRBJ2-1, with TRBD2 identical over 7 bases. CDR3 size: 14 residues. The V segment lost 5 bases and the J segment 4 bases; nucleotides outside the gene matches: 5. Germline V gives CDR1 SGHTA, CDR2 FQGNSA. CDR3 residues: CASSPGGTYNEQFF. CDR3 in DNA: TGTGCCAGCAGCCCGGGAGGAACTTACAATGAGCAGTTCTTC. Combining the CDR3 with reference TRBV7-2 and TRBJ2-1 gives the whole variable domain GAGVSQSPSNKVTEKGKDVELRCDPISGHTALYWYRQSLGQGLEFLIYFQGNSAPDKSGLPSDRFSAERTGGSVSTLTIQRTQQEDSAVYLCASSPGGTYNEQFFGPGTRLTVL.

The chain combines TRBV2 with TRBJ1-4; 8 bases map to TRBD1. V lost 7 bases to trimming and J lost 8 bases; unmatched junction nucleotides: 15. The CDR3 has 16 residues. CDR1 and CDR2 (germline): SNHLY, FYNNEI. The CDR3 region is CASTSPKGQAGEKLFF. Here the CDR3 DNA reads TGTGCCAGCACTTCACCCAAGGGACAGGCTGGGGAAAAACTGTTTTTT.

The CDR3, as DNA: TGCGCCAGCAGCCAACTCTTAACAGTGAACACTGAAGCTTTCTTT. Its translation is CASSQLLTVNTEAFF. This chain joins TRBV4-1 and TRBJ1-1; D not certain. V was cut by 2 bases and J by 0 bases, with 10 bases left in between. The CDR3 length is 15 residues. The V gene's germline CDR1 is MGHRA and CDR2 YSYEKL.

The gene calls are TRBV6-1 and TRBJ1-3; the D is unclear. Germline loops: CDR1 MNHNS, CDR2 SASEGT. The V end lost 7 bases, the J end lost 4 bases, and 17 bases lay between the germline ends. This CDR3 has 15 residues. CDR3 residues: CASTTGVLGGNTIYF. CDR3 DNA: TGTGCCAGCACAACCGGGGTGCTAGGGGGAAACACCATATATTTT.

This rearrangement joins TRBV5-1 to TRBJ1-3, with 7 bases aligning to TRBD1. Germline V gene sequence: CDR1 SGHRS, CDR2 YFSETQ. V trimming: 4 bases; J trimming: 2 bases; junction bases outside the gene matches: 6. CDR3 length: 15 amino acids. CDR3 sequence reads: CASSPLTGPGNTIYF. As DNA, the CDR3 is TGCGCCAGCAGCCCGTTGACAGGGCCTGGAAACACCATATATTTT.

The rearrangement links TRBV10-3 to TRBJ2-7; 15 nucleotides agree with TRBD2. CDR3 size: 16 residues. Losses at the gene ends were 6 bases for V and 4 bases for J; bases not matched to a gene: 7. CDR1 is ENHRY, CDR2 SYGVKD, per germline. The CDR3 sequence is CAIRGLAGGPPYEQYF. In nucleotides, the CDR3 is TGTGCCATCAGGGGACTAGCGGGAGGCCCCCCTTACGAGCAGTACTTC.

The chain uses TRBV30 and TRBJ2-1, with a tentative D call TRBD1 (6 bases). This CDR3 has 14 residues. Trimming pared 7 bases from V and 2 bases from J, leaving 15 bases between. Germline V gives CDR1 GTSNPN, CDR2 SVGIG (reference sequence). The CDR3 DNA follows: TGTGCCTCTAACCTCAGGGGACCCTACAATGAGCAGTTCTTC. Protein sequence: CASNLRGPYNEQFF.

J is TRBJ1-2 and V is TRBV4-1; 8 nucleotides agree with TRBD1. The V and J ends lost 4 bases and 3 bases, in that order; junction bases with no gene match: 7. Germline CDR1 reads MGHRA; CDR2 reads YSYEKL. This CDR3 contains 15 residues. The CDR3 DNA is TGCGCCAGCAGCCCTTCCCAGGACAGGGACTATGGCTACACCTTC. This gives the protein CASSPSQDRDYGYTF.